Following are 12 T cell receptor beta chains from one sample sequenced in a study of PD-1 blockade in classical Hodgkin lymphoma. Each of the patients experienced relapse following autologous stem cell transplantation, and their brentuximab vedotin exposure differed. TCRdb's table, derived via immunoSEQ multiplex PCR, lists solely in-frame clones and lacks some. The sample lists 37,000 or so clones; 80% to 90% were seen once. The material sequenced was peripheral blood mononuclear cells (PBMCs), taken before the second cycle of nivolumab. The origin of the receptors is a human donor with classical Hodgkin lymphoma.

The rearrangement links TRBV15 to TRBJ2-3; D might be TRBD1 (6 bases). Trimming pared 1 base from V and 0 bases from J, leaving 8 bases between. This CDR3 spans 15 amino acids. Germline CDR1 LNHNV, CDR2 YYDKDF (reference sequence). CDR3: CATSRGQASTDTQYF. DNA of the CDR3: TGTGCCACCAGCAGAGGACAGGCTAGCACAGATACGCAGTATTTT.

The chain uses TRBV11-2 and TRBJ2-3, with D perhaps assigned TRBD1 or TRBD2 (5 bases each). The CDR3 covers 17 residues. In germline, CDR1 is SGHAT, CDR2 FQNNGV. V gave up 5 bases and J gave up 2 bases, with 20 bases separating them. The CDR3 coding sequence is TGTGCCAGCAGCCTCCAGGGTCTGGGGAGACTCACAGATACGCAGTATTTT. It is translated as CASSLQGLGRLTDTQYF.

V is TRBV9 and J is TRBJ2-7; TRBD1 agrees at 10 bases. The CDR3 loop spans 15 amino acids. Germline V CDR1 and CDR2: SGDLS, YYNGEE. After removal of 4 bases from V and 2 bases from J, the junction contained 6 bases not matched to a gene. CDR3: CASSRTGTGAYEQYF. Written as DNA, the CDR3 is TGTGCCAGCAGCAGAACCGGGACAGGGGCCTACGAGCAGTACTTC. The full variable domain, its missing parts supplied by reference TRBV9 and TRBJ2-7, is DSGVTQTPKHLITATGQRVTLRCSPRSGDLSVYWYQQSLDQGLQFLIQYYNGEERAKGNILERFSAQQFPDLHSELNLSSLELGDSALYFCASSRTGTGAYEQYFGPGTRLTVT.

J is TRBJ2-5 and V is TRBV10-1; D call uncertain. V lost 0 bases, J lost 5 bases, and 10 bases lay in between. The germline gives CDR1 WNHNN, CDR2 SYGVQD (reference sequence). The CDR3 runs to 14 residues. CDR3 in amino acids: CASSESGVGETQYF. The DNA for the CDR3 is TGCGCCAGCAGTGAGTCGGGCGTCGGGGAGACCCAGTACTTC.

This clone was detected only a few times. The chain uses TRBV7-3 and TRBJ2-1; D is tentatively TRBD1 or TRBD2 (5 bases each). In germline, CDR1 is SGHTA, CDR2 FQGTGA. This CDR3 contains 15 residues. V lost 5 bases and J lost 3, with 14 bases in between. CDR3 in DNA: TGTGCCAGCAGCCCTACCGGGACCCTCTACAATGAGCAGTTCTTC. This gives the protein CASSPTGTLYNEQFF.

This rearrangement joins TRBV5-4 to TRBJ1-1; D gene ambiguous. Germline V gene sequence: CDR1 SGHNT, CDR2 YYREEE (reference sequence). There are 14 residues in the CDR3. V was cut by 0 bases and J by 0 bases, with 6 bases left in between. CDR3 nucleotide sequence: TGTGCCAGCAGCTTGGGGACTCTGAACACTGAAGCTTTCTTT. This encodes CASSLGTLNTEAFF.

This clone was seen only once. This chain joins TRBV28 and TRBJ2-7; D ambiguous. This CDR3 spans 13 amino acids. Looked up from germline, CDR1 is MDHEN and CDR2 is SYDVKM. With 2 bases removed from V and 3 bases from J, the gap between germline ends came to 8 bases. The DNA for the CDR3 is TGTGCCAGCAGTTTAGCTAGTTTCTACGAGCAGTACTTC. This gives the protein CASSLASFYEQYF.

The table lists this clone with a few counts. The chain joins TRBV10-2 to TRBJ2-3; the match to TRBD2 covers 7 bases. V dropped 8 bases and J dropped 6; count of bases not matched to a gene: 8. From germline, CDR1 is WSHSY and CDR2 SAAADI. This CDR3 has 13 residues. This CDR3 is CASGGGGSDTQYF. DNA for the CDR3: TGCGCCAGCGGGGGGGGAGGGTCGGATACGCAGTATTTT.

The chain recombines TRBV23-1 with TRBJ2-1; the D is unclear. TRBV23-1 falls under the ORF class, with uncertain function. V was pared by 8 bases and J by 5 bases, with 7 bases between. This CDR3 comprises 11 residues. Written as DNA, the CDR3 is TGCGCCAGCTTTAGAGACAATGAGCAGTTCTTC. Translated, it gives CASFRDNEQFF.

This rearrangement joins TRBV7-3 to TRBJ2-1; 12 nucleotides match TRBD2. Per the germline V gene, CDR1 is SGHTA and CDR2 is FQGTGA. The V segment lost 2 bases and the J segment 5 bases; nucleotides outside the gene matches: 1. The CDR3 covers 15 residues. The CDR3 protein is CASSLGLAGNNEQFF. The CDR3 coding sequence is TGTGCCAGCAGCTTAGGACTAGCGGGAAACAATGAGCAGTTCTTC.

The chain joins TRBV5-1 to TRBJ2-7; TRBD1 matches 8 bases. This CDR3 has 15 residues. CDR1 SGHRS and CDR2 YFSETQ come from the germline V gene. V trimming: 0 bases; J trimming: 2 bases; junction bases outside the gene matches: 4. Written as DNA, the CDR3 is TGCGCCAGCAGCTTGGCCGGGACAGGAACCTACGAGCAGTACTTC. Translating gives CASSLAGTGTYEQYF.

The chain recombines TRBV12-5 with TRBJ1-5; TRBD1 matches 8 bases. Germline V gene data show CDR1 as LGHNT and CDR2 as FRNRAP. The CDR3 contains 14 residues. V gave up 7 bases and J gave up 7 bases; unmatched junction bases: 9. CDR3 loop: CASDLTGVDQPQHF. The CDR3, as DNA: TGTGCTAGTGACCTGACAGGGGTGGACCAGCCCCAGCATTTT.